The present TCR beta chain was sequenced within a study of early T cells in non-severe SARS-CoV-2 infection. Study information: Sequencing targeted bulk RNA from unsorted whole blood, leaving chains unpaired. General study points: Sequences matched to VDJdb favored anti-spike CD8 responses, while private and CD4 specificities were missed.

This clonotype has ten or more counts. The antigen is unknown. Individual cDNA molecules carried attached unique molecular identifiers. TCRdb re-called the 5' RACE reads with MiXCR, one entry per CDR3 protein. The table shows about 56,000 distinct CDR3 sequences, with 10% occurring only once. Germline CDR1 DFQATT, CDR2 SNEGSKA (reference sequence). CDR3 size: 14 residues. Trimming shortened V by 3 bases and J by 5 bases, and 14 bases separated the two germline ends. This sequence joins TRBV20-1 and TRBJ2-1, with D hard to call. The clonotype comes from an adult who was a healthcare worker with PCR-confirmed SARS-CoV-2 infection or an uninfected control (not recorded which). The sample consisted of whole blood. This CDR3 reads CSASGQPTDNEQFF. CDR3 coding DNA: TGCAGTGCTAGCGGCCAGCCTACGGACAATGAGCAGTTCTTC.